A single sample gave rise to the 5 T cell receptor beta chains below, sequenced in a study of T cell responses to AZD1222 COVID-19 vaccine. Sequenced by immunoSEQ multiplex PCR; TCRdb stores in-frame clones only, minus some. The sample lists 150,000 to 200,000 clones, approximately 93% occurring once. Source: peripheral blood, taken on day 0 of AZD1222 vaccination. Source of these receptors: an adult in good health.

The chain couples TRBV3-1 (or the pseudogene TRBV3-2) to TRBJ2-7, with 12 bases matching TRBD1. Germline CDR1 is LGHDT and CDR2 is YNNKEL (reference sequence). The V gene end was trimmed by 1 base and the J gene end by 5 bases; junction bases not matched to a gene: 9. The CDR3 length is 17 residues. Here the CDR3 reads CASSQAPGQGASHEQYF. The CDR3 nucleotides are TGTGCCAGCAGCCAAGCCCCGGGACAGGGGGCTTCCCACGAGCAGTACTTC.

The chain employs TRBV6-5 and TRBJ1-1, with D possibly matching TRBD1 (5 bases). Between the trimmed V and J ends, which lost 6 bases and 6 bases, there was a span of 14 bases. CDR3 length: 13 amino acids. Germline V gene data show CDR1 as MNHEY and CDR2 as SVGAGI. The CDR3 region is CASRRLQGAEAFF. CDR3 nucleotide sequence: TGTGCCAGCAGGAGATTACAAGGGGCTGAAGCTTTCTTT.

The chain recombines TRBV27 with TRBJ1-6; tentative D call: TRBD1 (5 bases). Germline loops: CDR1 MNHEY, CDR2 SMNVEV (reference sequence). This CDR3 contains 15 residues. V dropped 3 bases and J dropped 6 bases, with 12 bases sitting between them. The CDR3 nucleotides read TGTGCCAGCAGTTTTTACGACAGACTTAATTCACCCCTCCACTTT. Protein sequence: CASSFYDRLNSPLHF.

This chain uses TRBV19 with TRBJ1-2; D remains unclear. The V gene lost 2 bases and the J gene lost 1 base, with 8 bases spanning the gap. Germline V gene data show CDR1 as LNHDA and CDR2 as SQIVND (reference sequence). The CDR3 runs 14 residues. The CDR3 loop is CASSITSDNYGYTF. The CDR3, as DNA: TGTGCCAGTAGTATAACCTCAGATAACTATGGCTACACCTTC.

The J gene is TRBJ1-5, the V gene TRBV6-5, with a possible D match to TRBD1 (5 bases). CDR1 and CDR2 (germline): MNHEY, SVGAGI. This CDR3 is built from 14 residues. Trimming shortened V by 6 bases and J by 2 bases, and 11 bases separated the two germline ends. The CDR3 sequence is CASRPTGGNQPQHF. As DNA, the CDR3 is TGTGCCAGCAGGCCCACGGGGGGCAATCAGCCCCAGCATTTT.